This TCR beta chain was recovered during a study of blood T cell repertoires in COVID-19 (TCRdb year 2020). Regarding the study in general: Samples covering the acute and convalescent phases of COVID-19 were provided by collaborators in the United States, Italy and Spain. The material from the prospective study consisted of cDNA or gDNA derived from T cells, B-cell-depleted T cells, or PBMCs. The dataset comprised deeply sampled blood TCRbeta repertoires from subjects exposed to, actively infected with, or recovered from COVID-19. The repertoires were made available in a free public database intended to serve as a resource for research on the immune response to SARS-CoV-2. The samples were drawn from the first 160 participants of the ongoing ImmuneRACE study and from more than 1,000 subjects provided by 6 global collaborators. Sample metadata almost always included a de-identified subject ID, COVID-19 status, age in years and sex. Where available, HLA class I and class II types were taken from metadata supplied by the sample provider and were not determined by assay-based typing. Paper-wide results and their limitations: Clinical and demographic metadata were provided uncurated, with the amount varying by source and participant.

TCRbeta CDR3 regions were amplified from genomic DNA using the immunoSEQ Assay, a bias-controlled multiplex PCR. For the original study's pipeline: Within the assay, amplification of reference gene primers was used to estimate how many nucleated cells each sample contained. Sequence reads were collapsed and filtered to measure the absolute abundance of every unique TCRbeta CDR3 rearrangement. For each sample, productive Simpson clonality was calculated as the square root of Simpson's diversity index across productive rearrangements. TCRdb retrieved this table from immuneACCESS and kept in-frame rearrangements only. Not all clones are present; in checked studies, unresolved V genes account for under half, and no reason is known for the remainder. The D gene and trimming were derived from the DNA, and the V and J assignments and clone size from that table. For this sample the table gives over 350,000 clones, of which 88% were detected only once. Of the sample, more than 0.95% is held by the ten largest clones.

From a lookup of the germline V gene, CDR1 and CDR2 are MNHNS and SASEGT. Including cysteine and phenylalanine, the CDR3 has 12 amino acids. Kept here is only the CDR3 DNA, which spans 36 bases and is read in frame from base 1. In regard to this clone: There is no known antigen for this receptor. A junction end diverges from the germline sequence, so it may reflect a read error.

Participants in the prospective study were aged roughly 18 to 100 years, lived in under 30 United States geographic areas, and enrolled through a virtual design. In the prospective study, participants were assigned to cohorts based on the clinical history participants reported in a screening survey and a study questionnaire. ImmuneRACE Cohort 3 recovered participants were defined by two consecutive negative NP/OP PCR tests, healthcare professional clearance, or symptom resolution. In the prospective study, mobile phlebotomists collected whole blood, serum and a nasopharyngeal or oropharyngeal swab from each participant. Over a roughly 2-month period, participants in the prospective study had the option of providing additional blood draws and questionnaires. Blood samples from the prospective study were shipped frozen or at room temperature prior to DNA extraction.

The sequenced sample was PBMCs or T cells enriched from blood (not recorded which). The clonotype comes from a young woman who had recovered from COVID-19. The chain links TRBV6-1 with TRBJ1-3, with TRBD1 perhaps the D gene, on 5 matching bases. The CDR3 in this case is CASSEYRRGSDF. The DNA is TGTGCCAGCAGTGAGTACAGGAGGGGTTCGGATTTT.